Presented here are 8 T cell receptor beta chains from one specimen sequenced in a study of metastatic and nonmetastatic thyroid tumors. Through MiXCR, TCRdb re-clonotyped the PCR reads. This sample has approximately 25,000 clones; approximately 17% occur once, and the top ten carry around 6.5%. There were no patients who had received any treatment before thyroid surgery. Sequenced: blood. All receptors derive from a male donor with papillary thyroid cancer or a benign thyroid nodule (not recorded which). Some clones in this sample may be carry-over from other donors' samples.

In this sample, this clone turned up many times. The rearrangement links TRBV5-6 to TRBJ2-1, with 11 bases identical to TRBD1. Per germline, CDR1 SGHDT and CDR2 YYEEEE. The CDR3 consists of 16 residues. Losses at the gene ends were 3 bases for V and 2 bases for J; bases not matched to a gene: 4. DNA of the CDR3: TGTGCCAGCAGCTCGGGGACAGGGGGTCCCTACAATGAGCAGTTCTTC. This translates into CASSSGTGGPYNEQFF.

This clone occurred many times. V gene TRBV10-2 combines with J gene TRBJ1-1; TRBD1 aligns across 11 bases. With V trimmed by 7 bases and J by 5 bases, 6 bases remained unmatched. The CDR3 is 14 residues long. Germline CDR1 and CDR2: WSHSY and SAAADI. Written as DNA, the CDR3 is TGCGCCAGCAATGGTGGGACAGGGGGAACTGAAGCTTTCTTT. Amino acid sequence: CASNGGTGGTEAFF.

The chain employs TRBV5-1 and TRBJ1-2; 8 bases match TRBD1. From germline, CDR1 is SGHRS and CDR2 YFSETQ. This CDR3 is built from 14 residues. Trimming removed 7 bases from V and 7 bases from J; junction bases left unmatched: 12. CDR3: CASGNPGGAGGYTF. CDR3 nucleotide sequence: TGCGCCAGCGGTAATCCAGGGGGCGCAGGTGGCTACACCTTC.

On this clone itself: Since a much larger clone is just one base distant, this may be a read error. The rearrangement joins TRBV29-1 to TRBJ2-7; maybe TRBD2 (5 bases). The CDR3 covers 13 residues. Germline values: CDR1 SQVTM, CDR2 ANQGSEA. The CDR3 region is CSAARGTSYEHYF. In nucleotides, the CDR3 is TGCAGCGCTGCTCGGGGAACTTCCTACGAGCATTACTTC.

This chain uses TRBV30 with TRBJ2-7; TRBD1 matches 7 bases. With V trimmed by 1 base and J by 4 bases, 1 base remained unmatched. Germline V lookup: CDR1 GTSNPN, CDR2 SVGIG (reference sequence). This CDR3 has 12 residues. The CDR3 DNA reads as TGTGCCTGGAGTGAGACAGGGTACGAGCAGTACTTC. Amino acid sequence: CAWSETGYEQYF.

There are many counts of this clone. The chain is built from TRBV5-6 and TRBJ1-2; 9 bases map to TRBD1. The junction had 7 bases not matched to a gene; V was cut back by 0 bases and J by 4 bases. The CDR3 totals 16 residues. Germline V CDR1 and CDR2: SGHDT, YYEEEE. In nucleotides, the CDR3 is TGTGCCAGCAGCTTGGTCGGACAGGGGATTTTCTATGGCTACACCTTC. Its translation: CASSLVGQGIFYGYTF.

This clone is deemed medium-sized. The rearrangement links TRBV12-3 or TRBV12-4 to TRBJ2-3, with D possibly TRBD2 on 6 matching bases. V gave up 5 bases and J gave up 4 bases, with 13 bases separating them. The CDR3 is 14 residues long. This CDR3 reads CASSGAGRSDTQYF. CDR3 nucleotide sequence: TGTGCCAGCAGTGGGGCGGGAAGGTCAGATACGCAGTATTTT.

This chain connects TRBV7-2 to TRBJ1-6; D gene uncertain. Germline CDR1 SGHTA, CDR2 FQGNSA. V was cut by 2 bases and J by 11 bases, with 13 bases left in between. The CDR3 length is 14 residues. The CDR3 sequence: CASSLNGRGTPLHF. CDR3 sequence (DNA): TGTGCCAGCAGCTTAAATGGCAGAGGTACACCCCTCCACTTT.